The rows below give T cell receptor beta chains drawn from one sample of a study of shared clonotypes between healthy human individuals. Assay: immunoSEQ multiplex PCR; the TCRdb copy retains only in-frame clones and omits some. The table records nearly 1 million clones, around three quarters of them present only once. Sequenced: memory CD4+ T cells sorted from blood. The receptors shown here come from a man aged 18 to 30 in good health. Each CDR3 is given with its conserved first and last residue. Each record gives: D gene, J gene, clone size, V gene, CDR3 DNA, CDR3 protein. A D gene is named only where the DNA matches it firmly. Size tells how often a clone was seen (once, few, many) or the class of an expanded clone, and some rows leave it out.

>NA|TRBJ1-2|NA|TRBV6-5
TGTGCCAGCAGTTCCCAGGGGCTCTATGGCTACACCTTC
CASSSQGLYGYTF
>TRBD2|TRBJ2-3|NA|TRBV7-6
TGTGCCAGCAGCTTAGGGGCTAGCGGGGCGACAGATACGCAGTATTTT
CASSLGASGATDTQYF
>NA|TRBJ2-7|NA|TRBV5-1
TGCGCCAGCAGCTTAGCCGGGGGCGCGGTAGGCGAGCAGTACTTC
CASSLAGGAVGEQYF
>NA|TRBJ2-6|NA|TRBV19
TGTGCCAGTACGGGGGACAGAGCTGGGGCCAACGTCCTGACTTTC
CASTGDRAGANVLTF
>NA|TRBJ2-5|NA|TRBV7-9
TGTGCCAGCAGCTTACGAGCACGTACAGGGCAGGGAGAGACCCAGTACTTC
CASSLRARTGQGETQYF
>NA|TRBJ1-4|NA|TRBV5-1
TGCGCCAGCAGCTTATCAGGGGAAAATGAAAAACTGTTTTTT
CASSLSGENEKLFF
>TRBD2|TRBJ2-3|NA|TRBV18
TGTGCCAGCTCACCTCCGGGGACTAGCGGCACAGATACGCAGTATTTT
CASSPPGTSGTDTQYF
>TRBD1|TRBJ2-6|NA|TRBV7-2
TGTGCCAGCACGTACAGGGGGATGCTGGCTGGGGCCAACGTCCTGACTTTC
CASTYRGMLAGANVLTF
>TRBD2|TRBJ2-7|NA|TRBV7-3
TGTGCCAGCAGCTTAAAAGCGGGGGCGAACTACGAGCAGTACTTC
CASSLKAGANYEQYF
>TRBD1|TRBJ2-7|once|TRBV5-4
TGTGCCAGCAGCGTGATACAGGGGGCGCGCCCCTCCTACGAGCAGTACTTC
CASSVIQGARPSYEQYF
>NA|TRBJ2-7|once|TRBV14
TGTGCCAGCAGCCAAGATCTTGACAGGCACGAGCAGTACTTC
CASSQDLDRHEQYF
>TRBD1|TRBJ2-2|NA|TRBV5-1
TGCGCCAGCAGCCCGAGGACAGGGCCCACCGGGGAGCTGTTTTTT
CASSPRTGPTGELFF
>NA|TRBJ2-7|NA|TRBV28
TGTGCCAGCAGCCGAAGGCAGGCATCCTACGAGCAGTACTTC
CASSRRQASYEQYF
>NA|TRBJ1-2|NA|TRBV6-1
TGTGCCAGCAGTGAACGGGCGGATGGCTACACCTTC
CASSERADGYTF
>TRBD1|TRBJ1-6|NA|TRBV30
TGTGCCTGGAGTGTTAGGGGGCAGGGGGCACGTTCACCCCTCCACTTT
CAWSVRGQGARSPLHF
>NA|TRBJ1-3|once|TRBV5-1
TGCGCCAGCAGCTTGGCAGGGGCCTCTGGAAACACCATATATTTT
CASSLAGASGNTIYF
>NA|TRBJ1-5|once|TRBV27
TGTGCCAGCAGCAGGGCAGGGATGGGGCCTTATAGCAATCAGCCCCAGCATTTT
CASSRAGMGPYSNQPQHF
>NA|TRBJ2-1|NA|TRBV4-3
TGCGCCAGCAGCCAACGGGTCCCGGGACTTTACAATGAGCAGTTCTTC
CASSQRVPGLYNEQFF
>NA|TRBJ1-1|NA|TRBV30
TGTGCCTGGAGCCCTCTGGGAGGGGCTGGAACTGAAGCTTTCTTT
CAWSPLGGAGTEAFF